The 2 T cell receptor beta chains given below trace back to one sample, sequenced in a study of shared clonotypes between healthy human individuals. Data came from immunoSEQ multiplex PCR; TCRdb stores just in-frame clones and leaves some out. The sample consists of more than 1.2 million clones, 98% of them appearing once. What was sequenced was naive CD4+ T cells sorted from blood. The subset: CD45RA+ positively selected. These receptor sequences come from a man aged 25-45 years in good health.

This chain's CDR3 is CASSLDPSGRNTYEQYF. The CDR3 DNA reads TGTGCCAGCAGCTTAGATCCTAGCGGGAGGAACACCTACGAGCAGTACTTC. This rearrangement joins TRBV11-2 to TRBJ2-7; 11 positions match TRBD2. J gave up 2 bases and V 0 bases, and 6 bases lay outside the gene matches. CDR1 and CDR2 (germline): SGHAT, FQNNGV. This CDR3 region has 17 residues.

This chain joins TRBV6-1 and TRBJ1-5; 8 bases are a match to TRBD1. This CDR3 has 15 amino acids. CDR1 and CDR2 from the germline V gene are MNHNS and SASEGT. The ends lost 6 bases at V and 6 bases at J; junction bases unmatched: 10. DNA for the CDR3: TGTGCCAGCAGGGCCGGGACAGGCATAAGTCAGCCCCAGCATTTT. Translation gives CASRAGTGISQPQHF.